This TCR beta chain was documented in a study of blood T cell repertoires in COVID-19. Only in-frame clones appear in the TCRdb table, and some are missing; sequencing was by immunoSEQ multiplex PCR. The sample has 350,000 to 450,000 clones, about nine tenths seen once. Clinical history as reported by participants underpinned cohort assignment. Losses at the gene ends were 0 bases for V and 8 bases for J; bases not matched to a gene: 10. The CDR3 has 16 amino acids. Germline V gene lookup returns CDR1 GTSNPN and CDR2 SVGIG (reference sequence). The sequenced sample was PBMCs or T cells enriched from blood (not recorded which). This clonotype originated in a woman in her thirties or forties who had been exposed to COVID-19. This rearrangement joins TRBV30 to TRBJ1-6; 7 bases are shared with TRBD1. The CDR3 reads CAWSVLGRGKDSPLHF. The CDR3, as DNA: TGTGCCTGGAGTGTACTCGGCAGGGGGAAAGATTCACCCCTCCACTTT. Full variable domain (rest looked up from reference TRBV30 and TRBJ1-6): SQTIHQWPATLVQPVGSPLSLECTVEGTSNPNLYWYRQAAGRGLQLLFYSVGIGQISSEVPQNLSASRPQDRQFILSSKKLLLSDSGFYLCAWSVLGRGKDSPLHFGNGTRLTVT.